A single TCR beta chain is shown here with its context. Antigen: not known. Other DNA sequences in this specimen translate into the identical CDR3. As for treatment: 15 to 20 received Ad26.COV2.S at low or high dose, single or two shots; about 5 received placebo; per-sample allocation not given. Sampling was done on day 63 after the first vaccine or placebo injection. In Boston, the donor was an adult between 18-55 years of age. An Ad26 vector expressing Wuhan-strain SARS-CoV-2 spike constituted the vaccine. The sample originates from a study of Ad26.COV2.S vaccination and SARS-CoV-2 variants. Study findings and constraints: Breadth of non-spike TCRs did not differ between vaccinees and placebo recipients. Researchers cautioned that TCR breadth and depth analyses may have underestimated total T cell responses.

The protocol was immunoSEQ multiplex PCR, while the TCRdb copy is restricted to in-frame clones and leaves out a portion. The profile shows about half a million clones, about nine tenths of them singletons. The CDR3 runs 13 residues. Germline assignment: CDR1 MNHEY and CDR2 SVGAGI. The trim removed 2 bases at V and 3 bases at J, leaving 1 base unmatched. The rearrangement uses TRBV6-5 and TRBJ2-7; 7 positions match TRBD1. The sample consisted of peripheral blood, taken in a trial of Ad26.COV2.S vaccine versus placebo. This clonotype was obtained from a person between 18 and 60 years old who received the Ad26.COV2.S COVID-19 vaccine or a placebo. This CDR3 reads CASSYAGGYEQYF. CDR3 DNA: TGTGCCAGCAGTTACGCAGGGGGCTACGAGCAGTACTTC.